The entry below describes one TCR beta chain. This record comes from a study of T cells expressing NK-cell markers. Germline CDR1 and CDR2: SGHRS and YFSETQ. The CDR3 has 16 residues. TCRdb reprocessed the 5' RACE reads, keeping one entry per CDR3 protein, no DNA. The clone table shows a few hundred thousand distinct CDR3 sequences, with the ten largest holding 1.4% to 1.5%. The genes are TRBV5-1 and TRBJ2-1; the TRBD1 assignment by TCRdb is unverifiable without DNA. The sample comprised blood T cells: a sorted CD56 or NKG2C T cell subset, CD4+ or CD8+ T cells, or bulk PBMC T cells (not recorded which). The sequence derives from a woman aged 45-60 years in good health. The CDR3 reads CASSPTGQGGGNEQFF.